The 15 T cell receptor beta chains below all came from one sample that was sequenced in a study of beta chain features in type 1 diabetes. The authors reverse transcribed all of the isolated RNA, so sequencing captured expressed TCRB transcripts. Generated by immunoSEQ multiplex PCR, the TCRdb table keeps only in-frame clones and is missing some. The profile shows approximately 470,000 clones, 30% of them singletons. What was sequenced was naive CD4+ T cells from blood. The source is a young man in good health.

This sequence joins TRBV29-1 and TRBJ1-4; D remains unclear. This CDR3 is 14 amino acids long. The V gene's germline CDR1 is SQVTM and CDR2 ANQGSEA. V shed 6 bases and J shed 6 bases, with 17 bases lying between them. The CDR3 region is CSVVPGLRDEKLFF. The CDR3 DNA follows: TGCAGCGTGGTACCGGGTTTACGGGATGAAAAACTGTTTTTT.

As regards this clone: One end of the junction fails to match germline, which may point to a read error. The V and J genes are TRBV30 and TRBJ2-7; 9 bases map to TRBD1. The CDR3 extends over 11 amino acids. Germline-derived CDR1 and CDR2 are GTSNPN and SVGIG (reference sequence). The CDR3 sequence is CAWNRGPGQNF. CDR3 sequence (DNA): TGTGCCTGGAACAGGGGGCCCGGTCAGAACTTC.

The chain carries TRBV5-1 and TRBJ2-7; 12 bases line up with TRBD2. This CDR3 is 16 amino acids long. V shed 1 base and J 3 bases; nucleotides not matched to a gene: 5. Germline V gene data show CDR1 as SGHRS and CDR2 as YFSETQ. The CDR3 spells CASSLLLAGGNYEQYF. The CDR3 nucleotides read TGCGCCAGCAGCTTGTTACTAGCGGGGGGAAACTACGAGCAGTACTTC.

The DNA of the CDR3 is TGTGCCAGCAGCGTGACAGGGGGCCCCTACGAGCAGTACTTC. Its translation: CASSVTGGPYEQYF. The gene calls are TRBV9 and TRBJ2-7; TRBD1 aligns across 10 bases. CDR3 length: 14 amino acids. J lost 2 bases, V lost 2 bases, and 1 base had no gene match. Germline V gene lookup returns CDR1 SGDLS and CDR2 YYNGEE.

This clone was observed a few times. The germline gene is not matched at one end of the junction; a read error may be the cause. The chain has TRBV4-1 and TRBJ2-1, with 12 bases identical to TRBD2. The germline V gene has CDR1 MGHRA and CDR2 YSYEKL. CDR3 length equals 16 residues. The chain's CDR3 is CASSQEWASGRAAVVF. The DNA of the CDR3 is TGCGCCAGCAGCCAAGAGTGGGCTAGCGGGAGGGCAGCCGTCGTCTTC.

This CDR3 is CASSFRLAGSLVEQYF. CDR3 coding DNA: TGCGCCAGCAGCTTCCGACTAGCGGGAAGTCTAGTCGAGCAGTACTTC. The chain carries TRBV5-1 and TRBJ2-7, with 11 bases fitting TRBD2. The CDR3 is 16 amino acids. V shed 2 bases, J shed 6 bases, and the junction held 10 bases outside the gene matches. Germline loops: CDR1 SGHRS, CDR2 YFSETQ.

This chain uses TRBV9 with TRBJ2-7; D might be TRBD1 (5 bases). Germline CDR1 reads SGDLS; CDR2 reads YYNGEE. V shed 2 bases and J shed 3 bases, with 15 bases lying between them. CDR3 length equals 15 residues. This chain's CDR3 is CASSVGPDPHYEQYF. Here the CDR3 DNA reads TGTGCCAGCAGCGTGGGGCCCGACCCCCACTACGAGCAGTACTTC.

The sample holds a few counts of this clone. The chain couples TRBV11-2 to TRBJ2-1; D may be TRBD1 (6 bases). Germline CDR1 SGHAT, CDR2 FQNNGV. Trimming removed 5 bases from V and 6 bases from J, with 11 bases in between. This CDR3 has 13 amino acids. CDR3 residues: CASSIGQSNEQFF. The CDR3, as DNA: TGTGCCAGCAGCATCGGACAGAGCAATGAGCAGTTCTTC. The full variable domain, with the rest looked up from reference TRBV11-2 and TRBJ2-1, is EAGVAQSPRYKIIEKRQSVAFWCNPISGHATLYWYQQILGQGPKLLIQFQNNGVVDDSQLPKDRFSAERLKGVDSTLKIQPAKLEDSAVYLCASSIGQSNEQFFGPGTRLTVL.

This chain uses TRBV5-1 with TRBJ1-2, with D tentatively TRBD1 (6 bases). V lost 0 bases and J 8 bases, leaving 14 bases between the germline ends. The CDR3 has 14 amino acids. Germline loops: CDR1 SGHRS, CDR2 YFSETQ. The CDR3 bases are TGCGCCAGCAGCTTGGCCGGGCAGGGGAGCGGCTACACCTTC. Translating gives CASSLAGQGSGYTF.

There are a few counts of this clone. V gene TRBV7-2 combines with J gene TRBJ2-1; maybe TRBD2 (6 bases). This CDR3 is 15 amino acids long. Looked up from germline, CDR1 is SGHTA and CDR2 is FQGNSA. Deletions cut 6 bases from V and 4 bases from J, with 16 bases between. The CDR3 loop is CASSRAGGTYNEQFF. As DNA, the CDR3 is TGTGCCAGCAGTAGGGCTGGCGGGACGTACAATGAGCAGTTCTTC.

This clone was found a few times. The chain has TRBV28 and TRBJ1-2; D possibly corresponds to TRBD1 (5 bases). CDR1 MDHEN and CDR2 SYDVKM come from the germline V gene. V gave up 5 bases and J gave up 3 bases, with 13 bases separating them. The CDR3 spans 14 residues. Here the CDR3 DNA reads TGTGCCAGCAGTAGGACGGGAGGGGACTATGGCTACACCTTC. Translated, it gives CASSRTGGDYGYTF.

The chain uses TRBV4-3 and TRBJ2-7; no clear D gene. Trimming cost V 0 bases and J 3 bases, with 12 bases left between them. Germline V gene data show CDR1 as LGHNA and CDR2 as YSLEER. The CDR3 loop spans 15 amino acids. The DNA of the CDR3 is TGCGCCAGCAGCCAAGAATCCGGGTGGTTCTACGAGCAGTACTTC. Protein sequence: CASSQESGWFYEQYF.

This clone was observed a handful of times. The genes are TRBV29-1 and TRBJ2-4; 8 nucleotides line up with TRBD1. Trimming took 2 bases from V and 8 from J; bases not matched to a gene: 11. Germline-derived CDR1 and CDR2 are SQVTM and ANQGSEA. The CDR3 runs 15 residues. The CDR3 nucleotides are TGCAGCGTTGAAATCCAGGGGGCTAGTTGGGACATTCAGTACTTC. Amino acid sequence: CSVEIQGASWDIQYF.

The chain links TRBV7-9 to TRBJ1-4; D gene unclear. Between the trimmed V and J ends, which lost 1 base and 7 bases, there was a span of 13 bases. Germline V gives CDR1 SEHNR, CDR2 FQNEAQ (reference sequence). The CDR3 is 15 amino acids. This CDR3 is CASSLEPRTGEKLFF. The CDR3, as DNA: TGTGCCAGCAGCTTAGAACCCAGGACGGGTGAAAAACTGTTTTTT.

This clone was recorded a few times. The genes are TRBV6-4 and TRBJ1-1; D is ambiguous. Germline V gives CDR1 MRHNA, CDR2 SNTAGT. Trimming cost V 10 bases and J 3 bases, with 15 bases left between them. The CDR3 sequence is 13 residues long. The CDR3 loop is CATRTEVDTEAFF. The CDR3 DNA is TGTGCCACTCGGACCGAGGTGGACACTGAAGCTTTCTTT.